A selection of T cell receptor beta chains follows, all from one sample in a study of neoadjuvant anti-PD-1 for oral cavity cancer. Using immunoSEQ multiplex PCR, the repertoire was profiled, and TCRdb retains in-frame clones only, with some absent. The sample contains about 14,000 clones, about two thirds of which appear only once. Sequencing was performed on PBMCs, taken after nivolumab (anti-PD-1) treatment. The receptors were gathered from a person aged 40 to 85 with oral cavity squamous cell carcinoma. Each CDR3 is given with its conserved first and last residue. Each record gives: CDR3 length, V gene, CDR3 protein.

len: 16
v_gene: TRBV5-6
CDR3aa: CASSPGQFYLNTEAFF

len: 14
v_gene: TRBV6-5
CDR3aa: CASSYSTGMETQYF

len: 15
v_gene: TRBV2
CDR3aa: CASSAPTGAKTEAFF

len: 15
v_gene: TRBV5-1
CDR3aa: CASSTQTGGTDTQYF

len: 14
v_gene: TRBV6-5
CDR3aa: CASSLRTGDYGYTF

len: 16
v_gene: TRBV5-1
CDR3aa: CASSLVRVGNTGELFF

len: 15
v_gene: TRBV5-1
CDR3aa: CASSLERQGDNEQFF

len: 12
v_gene: TRBV6-6
CDR3aa: CASSHKATEQYF

len: 16
v_gene: TRBV5-1
CDR3aa: CASSSGGGPGNTEAFF

len: 13
v_gene: TRBV7-2
CDR3aa: CASSPGQRYEQYF

len: 14
v_gene: TRBV28
CDR3aa: CASSFQGANYEQYF

len: 16
v_gene: TRBV5-8
CDR3aa: CASSFRLAGFSDTQYF

len: 15
v_gene: TRBV28
CDR3aa: CASTPGQGSNQPQHF

len: 11
v_gene: TRBV29-1
CDR3aa: CSGRWDTEAFF

len: 15
v_gene: TRBV7-2
CDR3aa: CASSLVIGAQETQYF

len: 16
v_gene: TRBV19
CDR3aa: CASSSGRTRDTGELFF

len: 16
v_gene: TRBV4-2
CDR3aa: CASSQASGARTDTQYF

len: 17
v_gene: TRBV2
CDR3aa: CASSEALRTGSNQPQHF

len: 11
v_gene: TRBV7-9
CDR3aa: CASSLGDGYTF

len: 14
v_gene: TRBV10-3
CDR3aa: CAISETKNTGELFF

len: 10
v_gene: TRBV2
CDR3aa: CATWKDTQYF

len: 15
v_gene: TRBV2
CDR3aa: CASSDFLASTYEQYF

len: 15
v_gene: TRBV4-1
CDR3aa: CASSQGGTGVYEQYF

len: 15
v_gene: TRBV6-1
CDR3aa: CASSEQVILNTEAFF

len: 16
v_gene: TRBV2
CDR3aa: CASSEGQGAGSNEQFF

len: 13
v_gene: TRBV30
CDR3aa: CAWTRGLETEAFF

len: 14
v_gene: TRBV4-1
CDR3aa: CASSQDRLAGDKYF

len: 17
v_gene: TRBV28
CDR3aa: CASSSPILAGFGYEQYF

len: 14
v_gene: TRBV5-6
CDR3aa: CASSSSGVPDTQYF

len: 13
v_gene: TRBV28
CDR3aa: CASSSRDTYEQYF

len: 13
v_gene: TRBV27
CDR3aa: CASSYKTNTEAFF

len: 13
v_gene: TRBV5-6
CDR3aa: CASSLMGGAEQFF

len: 14
v_gene: TRBV28
CDR3aa: CASKSQSYTDTQYF

len: 16
v_gene: TRBV4-1
CDR3aa: CASSQGSVIESQPQHF

len: 13
v_gene: TRBV5-1
CDR3aa: CASTGENGLRQYF

len: 15
v_gene: TRBV5-4
CDR3aa: CASSASVALNTEAFF

len: 18
v_gene: TRBV27
CDR3aa: CASRPYGIAGVVWETQYF

len: 15
v_gene: TRBV6-5
CDR3aa: CASSREKGVLYEQYF

len: 12
v_gene: TRBV7-9
CDR3aa: CASSWAGNEQFF

len: 13
v_gene: TRBV7-9
CDR3aa: CASSRGDNYGYTF

len: 15
v_gene: TRBV2
CDR3aa: CASSEGGTGKETQYF

len: 14
v_gene: TRBV2
CDR3aa: CASSEGRNGEPQHF

len: 14
v_gene: TRBV27
CDR3aa: CASSLSLADDEQFF